One sample yielded the 28 T cell receptor beta chains listed below, sequenced in a study of T-cell memory formation after mild COVID-19. TCRdb called the 5' RACE reads again in MiXCR, with one record for every CDR3 protein. This sample has roughly 310,000 distinct CDR3 sequences, with around a sixth found just once. Sample: PBMCs or a T cell subset sorted from them (not recorded which). All receptors derive from a young man who had mild COVID-19 (a few samples of this study predate the infection). Cell type and time point are not known.

This clonotype was detected many times. The chain combines TRBV11-2 with TRBJ2-3; 7 positions match TRBD2. This CDR3 is built from 15 residues. From germline, CDR1 is SGHAT and CDR2 FQNNGV. J was trimmed by 0 bases and V by 1 base; bases with no gene match: 1. The CDR3 nucleotides read TGTGCCAGCAGCTTAGCGCGGGGGAGCACAGATACGCAGTATTTT. Protein sequence: CASSLARGSTDTQYF.

In this sample, this clonotype turned up many times. This chain links TRBV19 with TRBJ1-1; TRBD1 matches at 9 bases. The CDR3 covers 15 residues. The germline gives CDR1 LNHDA, CDR2 SQIVND (reference sequence). V shed 6 bases, J shed 1 base, and the junction held 6 bases outside the gene matches. For the CDR3, the DNA is TGTGCCAGTAGCAGACCGGACAGGGGGAACACTGAAGCTTTCTTT. Its protein is CASSRPDRGNTEAFF.

This rearrangement joins TRBV29-1 to TRBJ2-1; no reliable D call. The CDR3 is 14 residues long. V lost 1 base and J 6 bases, leaving 13 bases between the germline ends. Germline CDR1 reads SQVTM; CDR2 reads ANQGSEA. The CDR3 region is CSVEAWRPPNEQFF. The CDR3 DNA reads TGCAGCGTTGAAGCCTGGCGACCACCCAATGAGCAGTTCTTC.

The chain recombines TRBV6-5 with TRBJ2-3; D not resolved. The CDR3 runs 15 residues. Trimming shortened V by 6 bases and J by 0 bases, and 13 bases separated the two germline ends. Per germline, CDR1 MNHEY and CDR2 SVGAGI. The CDR3 region has the DNA TGTGCCAGCAGGAAGGCGGCGCGGAGCACAGATACGCAGTATTTT. It specifies CASRKAARSTDTQYF.

Here the CDR3 reads CARGGGVHEQFF. For the CDR3, the DNA is TGTGCCAGGGGCGGGGGTGTGCATGAGCAGTTCTTC. V usage is TRBV2 and J usage is TRBJ2-1, with TRBD2 matching over 7 bases. J lost 8 bases, V lost 9 bases, and 7 bases had no gene match. There are 12 residues in the CDR3. Germline V gene lookup returns CDR1 SNHLY and CDR2 FYNNEI.

The genes are TRBV5-6 and TRBJ2-7, with TRBD1 matching over 8 bases. The germline gives CDR1 SGHDT, CDR2 YYEEEE. CDR3 length: 14 residues. With V trimmed by 3 bases and J by 1 base, 3 bases remained unmatched. CDR3 residues: CASSSRDRSYEQYV. In DNA form, the CDR3 reads TGTGCCAGCAGCTCCCGGGACAGGTCCTACGAGCAGTACGTC.

The V and J genes are TRBV12-3 or TRBV12-4 and TRBJ2-1, with TRBD1 identical over 9 bases. The ends lost 6 bases at V and 4 bases at J; junction bases unmatched: 10. This CDR3 has 16 amino acids. CDR3 region: CASSPDRGFLYNEQFF. The CDR3 bases are TGTGCCAGCAGCCCAGACAGGGGGTTTTTATACAATGAGCAGTTCTTC.

This clonotype was counted only a few times. V and J are TRBV6-2 or TRBV6-3 and TRBJ2-7; no clear D gene. CDR3 size: 13 residues. Germline CDR1 MNHEY, CDR2 SVGEGT. The V gene lost 4 bases and the J gene lost 2 bases, with 9 bases spanning the gap. The CDR3 DNA follows: TGTGCCAGCAGTTTCAAGGAGACCTACGAGCAGTACTTC. Its protein is CASSFKETYEQYF.

This clonotype was seen only a few times. CDR3 DNA: TGTGCCAGCAGCTTCCCACAGGGGACCAGCAGCGAGGAGCAGTACGTC. Translated: CASSFPQGTSSEEQYV. The gene calls are TRBV7-3 and TRBJ2-7; TRBD1 aligns across 7 bases. The CDR3 has 16 amino acids. J gave up 7 bases and V 3 bases, and 15 bases lay outside the gene matches. CDR1 is SGHTA, CDR2 FQGTGA, per germline.

The chain recombines TRBV5-1 with TRBJ1-6; 8 bases map to TRBD1. The germline CDR1 and CDR2 sequences are SGHRS and YFSETQ. This CDR3 region has 13 residues. V dropped 7 bases and J dropped 7; count of bases not matched to a gene: 4. For the CDR3, the DNA is TGCGCCAGCGGACAGGGAAAAAATTCACCCCTCCACTTT. This sequence encodes CASGQGKNSPLHF.

The chain employs TRBV18 and TRBJ1-6; D not certain. Per the germline V gene, CDR1 is KGHSH and CDR2 is LQKENI. CDR3 length: 13 residues. V dropped 3 bases and J dropped 9 bases, with 9 bases sitting between them. In DNA form, the CDR3 reads TGTGCCAGCTCACCGGACGGCAGTTCACCCCTCCACTTT. Its protein product is CASSPDGSSPLHF.

This clonotype was picked up many times. V and J are TRBV7-2 and TRBJ2-6; D unresolved. The CDR3 runs to 15 residues. Germline V CDR1 and CDR2: SGHTA, FQGNSA. Trimming took off 3 bases at V and 2 bases at J, with 8 bases between the two ends. The CDR3 region is CASSFTVTGANVLTF. Written as DNA, the CDR3 is TGTGCCAGCAGCTTCACAGTGACTGGGGCCAACGTCCTGACTTTC.

This clonotype was counted a single time. This rearrangement joins TRBV2 to TRBJ1-2; TRBD1 is a possible D gene (5 bases). Germline V gene lookup returns CDR1 SNHLY and CDR2 FYNNEI. This CDR3 contains 14 residues. The V and J ends lost 7 bases and 0 bases respectively, with 12 bases between them. DNA for the CDR3: TGTGCCAGCACCGGGGACCCTTCTAACTATGGCTACACCTTC. Its translation is CASTGDPSNYGYTF.

The J gene is TRBJ1-1, the V gene TRBV4-3; D gene ambiguous. The germline V gene encodes CDR1 LGHNA and CDR2 YSLEER. This CDR3 comprises 15 residues. Trimming took off 0 bases at V and 4 bases at J, with 12 bases between the two ends. The CDR3, as DNA: TGCGCCAGCAGCCAAGATTGGACCCCGGCCACTGAAGCTTTCTTT. This gives the protein CASSQDWTPATEAFF.

In this sample, this clonotype turned up many times. The chain has TRBV5-1 and TRBJ1-1; 7 bases fit TRBD1. The germline V gene has CDR1 SGHRS and CDR2 YFSETQ. V was clipped by 0 bases and J by 4 bases; unmatched bases: 6. This CDR3 spans 15 amino acids. The CDR3 nucleotides are TGCGCCAGCAGCTTGGGGGACAGAATCCCCACTGAAGCTTTCTTT. It yields the protein CASSLGDRIPTEAFF.

The V call is TRBV7-9, the J call TRBJ1-1; TRBD1 might be the D (6 bases). V dropped 5 bases and J dropped 10 bases, with 14 bases sitting between them. This CDR3 is 12 amino acids long. Germline V lookup: CDR1 SEHNR, CDR2 FQNEAQ (reference sequence). The DNA for the CDR3 is TGTGCCAGCAGCACGTCCACAGGGAGAGCTTTCTTT. As protein: CASSTSTGRAFF.

This clonotype was detected many times. The V and J genes are TRBV7-2 and TRBJ2-3; no clear D gene. The V end lost 0 bases, the J end lost 1 base, and 5 bases lay between the germline ends. Germline CDR1 is SGHTA and CDR2 is FQGNSA. The CDR3 has 14 residues. CDR3 bases: TGTGCCAGCAGCTTAGCGCCGGGCACAGATACGCAGTATTTT. The encoded protein is CASSLAPGTDTQYF.

The table lists this clonotype with a few counts. This chain links TRBV24-1 with TRBJ2-7; perhaps TRBD1 as D (5 bases). This CDR3 region has 19 residues. CDR1 and CDR2 (germline): KGHDR, SFDVKD. Trimming took 0 bases from V and 1 from J, leaving 21 bases between them. The CDR3 DNA sequence: TGTGCCACCAGTGATTTGCTCCAAAGGGGTCTTAGGGTTTCCTACGAGCAGTACGTC. Encoded protein: CATSDLLQRGLRVSYEQYV.

The chain has TRBV6-2 or TRBV6-3 and TRBJ2-1, with D perhaps matching TRBD1 or TRBD2 (5 bases each). From germline, CDR1 is MNHEY and CDR2 SVGEGT. The CDR3 sequence is 17 residues long. Trimming took off 6 bases at V and 4 bases at J, with 22 bases between the two ends. CDR3 loop: CASSKYPGPTHYNEQFF. CDR3 nucleotides: TGTGCCAGCAGCAAATATCCGGGACCTACCCATTACAATGAGCAGTTCTTC.

The CDR3 DNA reads TGTGCCAGCACCACTATCACCCCAAAGCGGGCGTACCCCTACGAGCAGTACGTC. Amino acids: CASTTITPKRAYPYEQYV. The chain combines TRBV21-1 with TRBJ2-7; the table's D call of TRBD2 was not tested on the DNA. TRBV21-1 is an annotated pseudogene. The CDR3 runs 18 residues.

V usage is TRBV28 and J usage is TRBJ2-2; D is unclear. The CDR3 runs to 15 residues. Germline V gene lookup returns CDR1 MDHEN and CDR2 SYDVKM. The V end lost 1 base, the J end lost 4 bases, and 10 bases lay between the germline ends. The CDR3 here is CASSLFPEVTGELFF. The DNA of the CDR3 is TGTGCCAGCAGTTTATTCCCAGAAGTCACCGGGGAGCTGTTTTTT.

In its sample, this clonotype was seen many times. The chain uses TRBV6-2 or TRBV6-3 and TRBJ2-1; tentatively, D is TRBD1 (5 bases). CDR3 length equals 13 residues. V was shortened by 2 bases and J by 3 bases, with 5 bases between the two germline ends. Germline-derived CDR1 and CDR2 are MNHEY and SVGEGT. The CDR3 reads CASSYDSYNEQFF. The CDR3 nucleotides read TGTGCCAGCAGTTACGACAGCTACAATGAGCAGTTCTTC.

There are many counts of this clonotype. This chain uses TRBV6-1 with TRBJ1-2; 7 nucleotides align to TRBD1. After removal of 10 bases from V and 5 bases from J, the junction contained 10 bases not matched to a gene. This CDR3 region has 13 residues. The germline V gene has CDR1 MNHNS and CDR2 SASEGT. The CDR3 DNA reads TGTGCCACCCGGGACAGAATTTTATATGGCTACACCTTC. Residues: CATRDRILYGYTF.

This clonotype occurred a few times. The chain has TRBV3-1 and TRBJ2-5; D assignment may be TRBD1 or TRBD2 (6 bases each). The CDR3 runs 12 residues. V was clipped by 5 bases and J by 9 bases, with 13 bases between them. Germline V lookup: CDR1 LGHDT, CDR2 YNNKEL (reference sequence). DNA for the CDR3: TGTGCCAGCAGCGAAACAAGGGGGGCCCAGTACTTC. Protein sequence: CASSETRGAQYF.

This chain joins TRBV13 and TRBJ2-7; the D is unclear. Germline V gene lookup returns CDR1 PRHDT and CDR2 FYEKMQ (reference sequence). The CDR3 sequence is 12 residues long. Trimming removed 1 base at V and 5 bases at J, with 6 bases between. The CDR3 DNA is TGTGCCAGCAGCTTAGTTGGGAACGAGCAGTACTTC. Translating it yields CASSLVGNEQYF.

Only a few counts were recorded for this clonotype. This rearrangement joins TRBV12-3 or TRBV12-4 to TRBJ2-3; the match to TRBD1 covers 7 bases. This CDR3 contains 13 residues. The V gene end was trimmed by 5 bases and the J gene end by 9 bases; junction bases not matched to a gene: 8. The CDR3 loop reads CASSPQGQTTQYF. In DNA, the CDR3 is TGTGCCAGCAGTCCCCAGGGACAGACAACGCAGTATTTT.

This clonotype was found a few times. V gene TRBV7-2 combines with J gene TRBJ2-5; D possibly corresponds to TRBD1 (6 bases). This CDR3 has 15 residues. From germline, CDR1 is SGHTA and CDR2 FQGNSA. Trimming stripped 4 bases from V and 6 bases from J, with 18 bases between. As DNA, the CDR3 is TGTGCCAGCAGCTCCCCTACCAGGGGTCCCCAGACCCAGTACTTC. It translates to CASSSPTRGPQTQYF.

This clonotype has just a few counts. This chain joins TRBV27 and TRBJ1-5, with D possibly TRBD1 on 5 matching bases. The germline V gene encodes CDR1 MNHEY and CDR2 SMNVEV (reference sequence). Deletions cut 8 bases from V and 6 bases from J, with 14 bases between. This CDR3 has 13 residues. CDR3 region: CASGWGVSQPQHF. CDR3 sequence (DNA): TGTGCCAGCGGTTGGGGGGTTTCTCAGCCCCAGCATTTT.